The 18 T cell receptor beta chains in this list originate from one sample, sequenced in a study of blood T cell repertoires in COVID-19. The assay was immunoSEQ multiplex PCR, and TCRdb's table has in-frame clones only and misses some. The data contain fewer than 200,000 clones, 88% of them singletons. The sequencing input was peripheral blood. The receptors shown here come from a man between 50 and 59 years old who had recovered from COVID-19.

The chain combines TRBV9 with TRBJ2-1, with 8 bases matching TRBD1. Germline V CDR1 and CDR2: SGDLS, YYNGEE. V lost 5 bases and J lost 5; bases outside the gene matches: 9. The CDR3 has 15 residues. This chain's CDR3 is CASSRGQGANNEQFF. In DNA form, the CDR3 reads TGTGCCAGCAGTCGCGGACAGGGCGCTAACAATGAGCAGTTCTTC. Full variable domain (remainder filled in from reference TRBV9 and TRBJ2-1): DSGVTQTPKHLITATGQRVTLRCSPRSGDLSVYWYQQSLDQGLQFLIQYYNGEERAKGNILERFSAQQFPDLHSELNLSSLELGDSALYFCASSRGQGANNEQFFGPGTRLTVL.

The chain combines TRBV7-3 with TRBJ1-2; unclear D gene. In germline, CDR1 is SGHTA, CDR2 FQGTGA. The CDR3 length is 16 residues. The V end lost 1 base, the J end lost 6 bases, and 18 bases lay between the germline ends. DNA for the CDR3: TGTGCCAGCAGCTTAAGCGGTCGGGGTAGTTCGGATGGCTACACCTTC. Its translation is CASSLSGRGSSDGYTF.

V gene TRBV19 combines with J gene TRBJ1-4, with D possibly matching TRBD1 (6 bases). This CDR3 spans 15 amino acids. Germline assignment: CDR1 LNHDA and CDR2 SQIVND (reference sequence). V lost 6 bases to trimming and J lost 2 bases, with 13 bases between them. The CDR3 sequence is CASRDGQWTNEKLFF. The CDR3, as DNA: TGTGCCAGTAGGGACGGACAGTGGACTAATGAAAAACTGTTTTTT.

This clone was counted once. J is TRBJ1-6 and V is TRBV7-9, with D maybe TRBD1 (5 bases). V was pared by 5 bases and J by 5 bases, with 16 bases between. Germline-derived CDR1 and CDR2 are SEHNR and FQNEAQ (reference sequence). The length of the CDR3 is 16 residues. The CDR3 nucleotides are TGTGCCAGCAGCCCTCCAGGCAGGGATGATAATTCACCCCTCCACTTT. Protein: CASSPPGRDDNSPLHF.

The chain employs TRBV27 and TRBJ2-1; TRBD2 matches at 10 bases. CDR3 length: 15 residues. Trimming removed 5 bases from V and 9 bases from J; junction bases left unmatched: 10. Per germline, CDR1 MNHEY and CDR2 SMNVEV (reference sequence). The CDR3 sequence is CASSLAGAYGGEQFF. CDR3 nucleotides: TGTGCCAGCAGTCTAGCGGGAGCTTATGGGGGTGAGCAGTTCTTC.

This clone was counted a few times. This sequence joins TRBV21-1 and TRBJ2-5; the table names TRBD2, a call not compared with the DNA. TRBV21-1 represents a pseudogene. This CDR3 is built from 16 residues. The CDR3 DNA reads as TGTGCCAGCAGCAAAGCGCCCGGGACAGCGGGGGGGACCCAGTACTTC. Amino acids: CASSKAPGTAGGTQYF.

The chain combines TRBV6-5 with TRBJ2-7, with a weak D call TRBD2 (6 bases). Trimming cost V 6 bases and J 1 base, with 13 bases left between them. Germline values: CDR1 MNHEY, CDR2 SVGAGI. The CDR3 runs to 14 residues. The CDR3 DNA reads as TGTGCCAGCAGCGAGGACGGGGGATCCTACGAGCAGTACTTC. Amino acids: CASSEDGGSYEQYF.

The chain joins TRBV20-1 to TRBJ1-1; perhaps TRBD1 as D (6 bases). The CDR3 runs to 14 residues. The ends were cut back, 3 bases at V and 0 bases at J, with 11 bases in the middle. Germline V gene sequence: CDR1 DFQATT, CDR2 SNEGSKA (reference sequence). The CDR3 DNA is TGCAGTGCTAGTAACAGGGCCATGAACACTGAAGCTTTCTTT. Its protein product is CSASNRAMNTEAFF.

This clone was counted once. This chain connects TRBV18 to TRBJ1-2; TRBD1 agrees at 7 bases. Germline CDR1 is KGHSH and CDR2 is LQKENI. This CDR3 has 16 amino acids. Trimming cost V 0 bases and J 6 bases; bases outside gene matches: 10. The CDR3 here is CASSPPGQRLRDGYTF. The CDR3 DNA reads as TGTGCCAGCTCACCACCGGGACAGAGGCTTCGGGATGGCTACACCTTC.

The chain carries TRBV6-5 and TRBJ2-4, with D possibly matching TRBD2 (7 bases). Germline-derived CDR1 and CDR2 are MNHEY and SVGAGI. Trimming shortened V by 10 bases and J by 8 bases, and 21 bases separated the two germline ends. The CDR3 has 14 residues. The CDR3 nucleotides are TGTGCCACGGGGGGCCCGGTTTCGGGGGACATTCAGTACTTC. It translates to CATGGPVSGDIQYF.

The chain combines TRBV3-1 (or the pseudogene TRBV3-2) with TRBJ1-5, with 7 bases aligning to TRBD1. The germline gives CDR1 LGHDT, CDR2 YNNKEL (reference sequence). This CDR3 contains 17 residues. With 3 bases clipped from V and 4 bases from J, the junction kept 12 bases outside the gene matches. The CDR3 DNA reads TGTGCCAGCAGCCATTCAGGAGGGGGCCCGGGGAATCAGCCCCAGCATTTT. This gives the protein CASSHSGGGPGNQPQHF.

The V gene is TRBV27, the J gene TRBJ1-2; 9 nucleotides match TRBD1. The CDR3 extends over 14 amino acids. Germline assignment: CDR1 MNHEY and CDR2 SMNVEV (reference sequence). V was pared by 7 bases and J by 4 bases, with 7 bases of the junction left unmatched. The CDR3 DNA sequence: TGTGCCAGCACCACGGGACAGGGAGTCTATGGCTACACCTTC. This sequence encodes CASTTGQGVYGYTF.

The gene calls are TRBV6-4 and TRBJ2-3; 8 positions agree with TRBD2. Germline CDR1 MRHNA, CDR2 SNTAGT. J was trimmed by 6 bases and V by 2 bases; bases with no gene match: 10. The CDR3 runs 16 residues. The CDR3 coding sequence is TGTGCCAGCAGTGACGGAAATCGGGGGGGAAAGGATACGCAGTATTTT. Translation: CASSDGNRGGKDTQYF.

The V gene is TRBV28, the J gene TRBJ2-3, with no clear D. CDR3 length: 14 residues. Germline V gene lookup returns CDR1 MDHEN and CDR2 SYDVKM. V dropped 3 bases and J dropped 1 base, with 8 bases sitting between them. The CDR3 DNA is TGTGCCAGCAGTTTCTTTCTCGGCACAGATACGCAGTATTTT. The encoded protein is CASSFFLGTDTQYF. Full variable domain (missing parts from reference TRBV28 and TRBJ2-3): DVKVTQSSRYLVKRTGEKVFLECVQDMDHENMFWYRQDPGLGLRLIYFSYDVKMKEKGDIPEGYSVSREKKERFSLILESASTNQTSMYLCASSFFLGTDTQYFGPGTRLTVL.

This chain joins TRBV5-1 and TRBJ2-2; the D gene is possibly TRBD1 (6 bases). The CDR3 spans 16 residues. V was clipped by 5 bases and J by 4 bases, with 18 bases between them. The germline V gene encodes CDR1 SGHRS and CDR2 YFSETQ. CDR3 in amino acids: CASRGAEGSTTGELFF. For the CDR3, the DNA is TGCGCCAGCAGGGGGGCCGAGGGTTCTACCACCGGGGAGCTGTTTTTT. Combining the CDR3 with reference TRBV5-1 and TRBJ2-2 gives the whole variable domain KAGVTQTPRYLIKTRGQQVTLSCSPISGHRSVSWYQQTPGQGLQFLFEYFSETQRNKGNFPGRFSGRQFSNSRSEMNVSTLELGDSALYLCASRGAEGSTTGELFFGEGSRLTVL.

This sequence joins TRBV19 and TRBJ2-6, with 9 bases lining up with TRBD1. Trimming cost V 11 bases and J 2 bases; bases outside gene matches: 7. This CDR3 contains 15 residues. Germline CDR1 is LNHDA and CDR2 is SQIVND (reference sequence). The DNA of the CDR3 is TGTGCCTCAGGAGGGACAGGGACTGGGGCCAACGTCCTGACTTTC. Amino acids: CASGGTGTGANVLTF.

J is TRBJ1-2 and V is TRBV2; D unclear. There are 13 residues in the CDR3. Trimming stripped 5 bases from V and 2 bases from J, with 9 bases between. CDR1 and CDR2 from the germline V gene are SNHLY and FYNNEI. CDR3 sequence reads: CASSFQVNYGYTF. Written as DNA, the CDR3 is TGTGCCAGCAGTTTCCAGGTGAACTATGGCTACACCTTC.

The chain employs TRBV6-2 or TRBV6-3 and TRBJ1-1; D perhaps matches TRBD1 (6 bases). From germline, CDR1 is MNHEY and CDR2 SVGEGT. V lost 6 bases and J 1 base, leaving 15 bases between the germline ends. The length of the CDR3 is 15 residues. CDR3 loop: CASSLQTTGNTEAFF. The CDR3 DNA is TGTGCCAGCAGCTTACAGACGACAGGGAACACTGAAGCTTTCTTT.